The sample holds many counts of the clone carrying this T cell receptor (beta chain). The data belong to a study of blood T cell repertoires in COVID-19. About the study: Sites in the United States, Italy and Spain provided acute and convalescent COVID-19 samples.

TCRdb's table, derived via immunoSEQ multiplex PCR, lists solely in-frame clones and lacks some. Seen here are over 90,000 clones, about 72% observed once, and the top ten hold roughly 10%. Trimming pared 5 bases from V and 3 bases from J, leaving 14 bases between. CDR3 size: 15 residues. CDR1 is SGHRS and CDR2 is YFSETQ in the germline V gene. Sequenced: peripheral blood. V and J are TRBV5-1 and TRBJ2-2, with a weak D call TRBD1 (6 bases). The sequence was obtained from a man aged 60-69 years with active or convalescent COVID-19. The CDR3 reads CASRHRDTYTGELFF. CDR3 coding DNA: TGCGCCAGCAGACATCGGGACACCTACACCGGGGAGCTGTTTTTT.